The sequence of this T cell receptor (beta chain) was determined in a study of T-cell reconstitution after alpha-beta-depleted transplantation in children. This clonotype was picked up many times. Preparation of the TCRbeta library was carried out with unique molecular identifiers. TCRdb reanalysed the PCR reads using MiXCR and keeps one entry per CDR3 protein. In the table there are roughly 590,000 distinct CDR3 sequences, 16% of which are singletons. Germline-derived CDR1 and CDR2 are DFQATT and SNEGSKA (reference sequence). V lost 0 bases and J lost 2, with 8 bases in between. The CDR3 is made up of 13 amino acids.

The chain uses TRBV20-1 and TRBJ2-7, with D possibly TRBD1 on 5 matching bases. The sequence came from a human donor who donated a stem cell graft to a child with acute myeloid leukemia. Here the sequenced sample was PBMCs from the stem cell graft donor, taken from the stem cell graft. The CDR3 protein is CSARETAAYEQYF. Here the CDR3 DNA reads TGCAGTGCTAGAGAGACAGCTGCCTACGAGCAGTACTTC.